The 5 T cell receptor beta chains presented below share a single source sample, sequenced in a study of blood T cell repertoires in COVID-19 (TCRdb year 2020). Receptor libraries were prepared by the immunoSEQ multiplex PCR assay. TCRdb took over this immuneACCESS table, retaining in-frame rearrangements with V and J assigned. Such tables are incomplete; in checked studies, under half of the missing clones stem from an unresolved V gene, and the remainder is unexplained. This sample has around 170,000 clones in its table, and roughly 80% of those were observed once. The top ten constitute under 10% of the sample. The sample consisted of peripheral blood. The receptors were gathered from a woman aged 70-85 years with COVID-19, enrolled during active disease.

V and J are TRBV5-4 and TRBJ2-3; 12 nucleotides line up with TRBD1. With V trimmed by 4 bases and J by 3 bases, 6 bases remained unmatched. Germline V gene data show CDR1 as SGHNT and CDR2 as YYREEE (reference sequence). The CDR3 has 16 residues. The CDR3 loop reads CASSQGQGARTDTQYF. In nucleotides, the CDR3 is TGTGCCAGCAGCCAGGGACAGGGGGCAAGGACAGATACGCAGTATTTT.

The rearrangement links TRBV7-2 to TRBJ1-2; no firm D call. Germline V gene sequence: CDR1 SGHTA, CDR2 FQGNSA. V was shortened by 2 bases and J by 2 bases, with 12 bases between the two germline ends. The CDR3 has 15 residues. The CDR3 protein is CASSLRGIENYGYTF. The CDR3 nucleotides are TGTGCCAGCAGCTTACGAGGTATCGAGAACTATGGCTACACCTTC. The whole variable domain, remainder taken from reference TRBV7-2 and TRBJ1-2, is GAGVSQSPSNKVTEKGKDVELRCDPISGHTALYWYRQSLGQGLEFLIYFQGNSAPDKSGLPSDRFSAERTGGSVSTLTIQRTQQEDSAVYLCASSLRGIENYGYTFGSGTRLTVV.

The chain carries TRBV11-2 and TRBJ2-3; D may be TRBD2 (7 bases). The CDR3 runs 15 residues. The V gene's germline CDR1 is SGHAT and CDR2 FQNNGV. Trimming took 5 bases from V and 2 from J, leaving 14 bases between them. The CDR3 reads CASSVQGRDTDTQYF. CDR3 in DNA: TGTGCCAGCAGCGTCCAGGGGAGGGACACAGATACGCAGTATTTT.

This chain joins TRBV28 and TRBJ2-1; 14 positions match TRBD2. CDR1 MDHEN and CDR2 SYDVKM come from the germline V gene. Unmatched junction bases numbered 4, after V lost 6 bases and J lost 6 bases. CDR3 length: 15 amino acids. CDR3 loop: CASRVTSGRGNEQFF. The CDR3 DNA sequence: TGTGCCAGCAGGGTGACTAGCGGGAGGGGCAATGAGCAGTTCTTC.

The CDR3 nucleotides are TGTGCCAGCAGTGTGGGGGGGAACACTGAAGCTTTCTTT. Its protein product is CASSVGGNTEAFF. The J gene is TRBJ1-1, the V gene TRBV12-3 or TRBV12-4; possible D gene TRBD1, 5 bases. V shed 5 bases and J shed 1 base, with 8 bases lying between them. The CDR3 has 13 amino acids.